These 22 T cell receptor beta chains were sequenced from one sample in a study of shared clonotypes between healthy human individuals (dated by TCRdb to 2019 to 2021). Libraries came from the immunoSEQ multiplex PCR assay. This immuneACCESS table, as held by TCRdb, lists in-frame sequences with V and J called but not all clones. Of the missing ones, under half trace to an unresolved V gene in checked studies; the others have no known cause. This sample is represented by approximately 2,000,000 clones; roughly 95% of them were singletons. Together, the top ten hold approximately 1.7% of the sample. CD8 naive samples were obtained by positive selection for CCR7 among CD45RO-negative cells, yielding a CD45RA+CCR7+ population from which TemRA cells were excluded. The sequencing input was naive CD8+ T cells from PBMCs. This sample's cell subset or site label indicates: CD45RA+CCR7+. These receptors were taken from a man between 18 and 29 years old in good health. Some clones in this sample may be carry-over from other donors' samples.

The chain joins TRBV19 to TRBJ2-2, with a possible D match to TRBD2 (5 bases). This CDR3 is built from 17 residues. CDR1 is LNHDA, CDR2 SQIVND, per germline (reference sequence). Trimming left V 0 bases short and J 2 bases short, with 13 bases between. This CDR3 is CASSIDPTRENTGELFF. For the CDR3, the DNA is TGTGCCAGTAGTATAGATCCAACTAGAGAAAACACCGGGGAGCTGTTTTTT.

The CDR3 region has the DNA TGTGCCAGCAGCTCCGGGACGTGGTACGAGCAGTACTTC. Translating it yields CASSSGTWYEQYF. The rearrangement uses TRBV11-1 and TRBJ2-7, with D perhaps being TRBD1 or TRBD2 (5 bases each). CDR1 SGHAT and CDR2 FQDESV come from the germline V gene (reference sequence). This CDR3 is 13 amino acids long. Trimming took off 4 bases at V and 4 bases at J, with 11 bases between the two ends.

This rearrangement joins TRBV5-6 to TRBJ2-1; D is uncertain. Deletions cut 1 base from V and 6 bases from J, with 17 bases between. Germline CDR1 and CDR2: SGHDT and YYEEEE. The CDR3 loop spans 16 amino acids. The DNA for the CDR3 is TGTGCCAGCAGCTTGATTCGGATAAGTCCCAGCAATGAGCAGTTCTTC. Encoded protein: CASSLIRISPSNEQFF. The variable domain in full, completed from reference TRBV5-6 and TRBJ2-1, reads DAGVTQSPTHLIKTRGQQVTLRCSPKSGHDTVSWYQQALGQGPQFIFQYYEEEERQRGNFPDRFSGHQFPNYSSELNVNALLLGDSALYLCASSLIRISPSNEQFFGPGTRLTVL.

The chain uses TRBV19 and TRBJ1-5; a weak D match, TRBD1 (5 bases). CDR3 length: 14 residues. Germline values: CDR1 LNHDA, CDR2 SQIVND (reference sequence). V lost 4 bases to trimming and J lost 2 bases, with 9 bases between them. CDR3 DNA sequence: TGTGCCAGTAGTACCCGGGACGGCAATCAGCCCCAGCATTTT. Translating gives CASSTRDGNQPQHF.

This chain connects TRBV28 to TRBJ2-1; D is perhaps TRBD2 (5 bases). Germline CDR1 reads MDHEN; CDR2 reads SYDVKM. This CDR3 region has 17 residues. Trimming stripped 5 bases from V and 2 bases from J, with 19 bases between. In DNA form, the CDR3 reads TGTGCCAGCAGTCCCCCCGTCGGGGAATTCGCCTACAATGAGCAGTTCTTC. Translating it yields CASSPPVGEFAYNEQFF. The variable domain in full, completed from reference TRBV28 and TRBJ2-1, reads DVKVTQSSRYLVKRTGEKVFLECVQDMDHENMFWYRQDPGLGLRLIYFSYDVKMKEKGDIPEGYSVSREKKERFSLILESASTNQTSMYLCASSPPVGEFAYNEQFFGPGTRLTVL.

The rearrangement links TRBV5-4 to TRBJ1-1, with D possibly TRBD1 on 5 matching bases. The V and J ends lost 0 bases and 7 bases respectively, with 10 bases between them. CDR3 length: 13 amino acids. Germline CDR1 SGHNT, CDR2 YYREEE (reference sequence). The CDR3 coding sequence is TGTGCCAGCAGCTTGGCCCAGGGCAGTGAAGCTTTCTTT. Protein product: CASSLAQGSEAFF.

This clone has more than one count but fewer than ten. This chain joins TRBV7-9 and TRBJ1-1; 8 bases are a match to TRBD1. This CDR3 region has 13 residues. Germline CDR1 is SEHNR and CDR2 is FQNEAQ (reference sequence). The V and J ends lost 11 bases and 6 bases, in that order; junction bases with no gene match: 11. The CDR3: CACHQGARAEAFF. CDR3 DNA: TGTGCCTGTCACCAGGGGGCGCGGGCTGAAGCTTTCTTT.

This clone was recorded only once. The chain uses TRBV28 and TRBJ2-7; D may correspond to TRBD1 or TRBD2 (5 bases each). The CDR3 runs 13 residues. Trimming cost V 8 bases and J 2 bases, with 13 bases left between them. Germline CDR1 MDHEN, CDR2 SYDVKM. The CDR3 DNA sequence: TGTGCCAGCTCCTGGGGGTCTACCTACGAGCAGTACTTC. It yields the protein CASSWGSTYEQYF. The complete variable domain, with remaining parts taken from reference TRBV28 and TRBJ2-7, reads DVKVTQSSRYLVKRTGEKVFLECVQDMDHENMFWYRQDPGLGLRLIYFSYDVKMKEKGDIPEGYSVSREKKERFSLILESASTNQTSMYLCASSWGSTYEQYFGPGTRLTVT.

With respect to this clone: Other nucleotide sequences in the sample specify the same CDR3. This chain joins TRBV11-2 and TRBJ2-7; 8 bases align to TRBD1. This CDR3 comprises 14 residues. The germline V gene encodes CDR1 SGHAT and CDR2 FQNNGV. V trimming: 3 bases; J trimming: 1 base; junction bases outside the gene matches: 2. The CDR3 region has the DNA TGTGCCAGCAGCTTTGGGACAGGTTCCTACGAGCAGTACTTC. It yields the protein CASSFGTGSYEQYF.

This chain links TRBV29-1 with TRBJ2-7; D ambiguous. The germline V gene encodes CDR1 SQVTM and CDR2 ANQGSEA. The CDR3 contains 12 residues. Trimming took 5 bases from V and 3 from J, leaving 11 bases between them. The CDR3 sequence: CSVTGPLYEQYF. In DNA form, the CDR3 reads TGCAGCGTTACCGGACCACTCTACGAGCAGTACTTC.

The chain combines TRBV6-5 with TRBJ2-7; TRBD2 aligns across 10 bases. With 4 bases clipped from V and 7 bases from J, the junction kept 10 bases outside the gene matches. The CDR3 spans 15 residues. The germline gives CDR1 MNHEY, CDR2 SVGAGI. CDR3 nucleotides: TGTGCCAGCAGTTCCGCAGCGGGAGGGCCTTGGGAGCAGTACTTC. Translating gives CASSSAAGGPWEQYF.

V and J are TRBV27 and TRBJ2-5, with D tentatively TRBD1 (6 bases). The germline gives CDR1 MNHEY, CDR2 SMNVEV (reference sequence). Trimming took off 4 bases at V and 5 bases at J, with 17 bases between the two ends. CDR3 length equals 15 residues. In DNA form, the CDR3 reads TGTGCCAGCAGTTCCTACCAACAGGGATTGGAGACCCAGTACTTC. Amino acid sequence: CASSSYQQGLETQYF.

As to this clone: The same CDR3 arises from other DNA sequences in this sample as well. Written as DNA, the CDR3 is TGTGCCAGCAGTCCCACTGTTAACTATGGCTACACCTTC. Amino acids: CASSPTVNYGYTF. The rearrangement uses TRBV27 and TRBJ1-2; no clear D. The CDR3 covers 13 residues. V lost 5 bases and J 1 base, leaving 8 bases between the germline ends. Germline lookup yields CDR1 MNHEY and CDR2 SMNVEV (reference sequence).

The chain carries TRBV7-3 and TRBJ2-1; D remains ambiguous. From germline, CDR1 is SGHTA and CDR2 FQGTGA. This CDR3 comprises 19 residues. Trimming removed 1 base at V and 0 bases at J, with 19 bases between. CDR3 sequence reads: CASSLNSRVRASSYNEQFF. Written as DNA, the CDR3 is TGTGCCAGCAGCTTAAACTCGCGTGTTCGCGCTAGCTCCTACAATGAGCAGTTCTTC.

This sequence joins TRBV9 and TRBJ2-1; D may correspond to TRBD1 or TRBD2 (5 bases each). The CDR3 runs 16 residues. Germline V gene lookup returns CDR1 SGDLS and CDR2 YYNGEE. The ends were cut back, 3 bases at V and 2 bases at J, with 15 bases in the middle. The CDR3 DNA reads TGTGCCAGCAGCGGAACTATGAGAGGGGCCTACAATGAGCAGTTCTTC. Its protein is CASSGTMRGAYNEQFF.

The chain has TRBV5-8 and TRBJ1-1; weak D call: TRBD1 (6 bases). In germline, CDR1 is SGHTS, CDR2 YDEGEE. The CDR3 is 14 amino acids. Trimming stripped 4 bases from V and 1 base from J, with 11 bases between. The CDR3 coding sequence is TGTGCCAGCAGCCGACCGGGACAGAACACTGAAGCTTTCTTT. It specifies CASSRPGQNTEAFF.

The CDR3 sequence is CASSDVRSGRTGREAFF. The CDR3 nucleotides are TGTGCCAGCAGTGATGTGAGGTCAGGAAGAACCGGACGGGAAGCTTTCTTT. The chain is built from TRBV6-1 and TRBJ1-1, with no clear D. The germline gives CDR1 MNHNS, CDR2 SASEGT. The V gene lost 3 bases and the J gene lost 8 bases, with 25 bases spanning the gap. This CDR3 has 17 amino acids.

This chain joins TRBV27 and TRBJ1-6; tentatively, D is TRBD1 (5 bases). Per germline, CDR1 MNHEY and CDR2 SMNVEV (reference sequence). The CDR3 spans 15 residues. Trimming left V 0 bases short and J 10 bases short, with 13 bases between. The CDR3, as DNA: TGTGCCAGCAGTTTATCGATGGGGCCAGGATCACCCCTCCACTTT. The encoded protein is CASSLSMGPGSPLHF.

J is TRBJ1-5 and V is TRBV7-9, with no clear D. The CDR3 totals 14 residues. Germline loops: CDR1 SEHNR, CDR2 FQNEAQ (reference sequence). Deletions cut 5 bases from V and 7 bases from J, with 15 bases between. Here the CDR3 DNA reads TGTGCCAGCAGCCGTGACGGTGGGCCCCAGCCCCAGCATTTT. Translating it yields CASSRDGGPQPQHF.

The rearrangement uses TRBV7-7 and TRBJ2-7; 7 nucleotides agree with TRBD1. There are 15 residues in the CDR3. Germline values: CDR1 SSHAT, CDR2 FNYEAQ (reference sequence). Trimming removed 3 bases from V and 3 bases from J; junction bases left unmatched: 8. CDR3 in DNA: TGTGCCAGCAGCTTCGGGCAGGGGGTGGACTACGAGCAGTACTTC. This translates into CASSFGQGVDYEQYF.

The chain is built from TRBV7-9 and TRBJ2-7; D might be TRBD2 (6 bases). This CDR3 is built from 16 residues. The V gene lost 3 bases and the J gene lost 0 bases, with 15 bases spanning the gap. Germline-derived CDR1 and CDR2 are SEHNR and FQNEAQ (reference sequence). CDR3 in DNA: TGTGCCAGCAGCTTGTATGCGGGGACCAGCTCCTACGAGCAGTACTTC. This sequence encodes CASSLYAGTSSYEQYF. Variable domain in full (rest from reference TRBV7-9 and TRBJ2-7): DTGVSQNPRHKITKRGQNVTFRCDPISEHNRLYWYRQTLGQGPEFLTYFQNEAQLEKSRLLSDRFSAERPKGSFSTLEIQRTEQGDSAMYLCASSLYAGTSSYEQYFGPGTRLTVT.

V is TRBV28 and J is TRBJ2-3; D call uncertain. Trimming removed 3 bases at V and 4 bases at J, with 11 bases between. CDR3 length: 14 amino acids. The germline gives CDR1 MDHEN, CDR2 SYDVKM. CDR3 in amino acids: CASSFHANADTQYF. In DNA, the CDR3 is TGTGCCAGCAGTTTTCACGCAAATGCAGATACGCAGTATTTT.